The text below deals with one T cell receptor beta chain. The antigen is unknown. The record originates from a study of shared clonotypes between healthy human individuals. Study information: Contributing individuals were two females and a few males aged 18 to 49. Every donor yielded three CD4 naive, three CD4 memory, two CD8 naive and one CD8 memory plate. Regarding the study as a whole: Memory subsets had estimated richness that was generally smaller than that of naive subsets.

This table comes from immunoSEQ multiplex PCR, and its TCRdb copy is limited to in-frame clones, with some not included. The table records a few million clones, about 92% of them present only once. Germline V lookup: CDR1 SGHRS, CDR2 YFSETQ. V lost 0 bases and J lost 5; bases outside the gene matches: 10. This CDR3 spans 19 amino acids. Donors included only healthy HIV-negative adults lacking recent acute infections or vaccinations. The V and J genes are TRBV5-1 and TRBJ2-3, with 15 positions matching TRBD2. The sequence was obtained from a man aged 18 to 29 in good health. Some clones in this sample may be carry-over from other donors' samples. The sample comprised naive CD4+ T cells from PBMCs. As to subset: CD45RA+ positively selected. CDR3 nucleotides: TGCGCCAGCAGCTTGGGGTCCGGACTAGCGGGAGGGACGGGAGATACGCAGTATTTT. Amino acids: CASSLGSGLAGGTGDTQYF.